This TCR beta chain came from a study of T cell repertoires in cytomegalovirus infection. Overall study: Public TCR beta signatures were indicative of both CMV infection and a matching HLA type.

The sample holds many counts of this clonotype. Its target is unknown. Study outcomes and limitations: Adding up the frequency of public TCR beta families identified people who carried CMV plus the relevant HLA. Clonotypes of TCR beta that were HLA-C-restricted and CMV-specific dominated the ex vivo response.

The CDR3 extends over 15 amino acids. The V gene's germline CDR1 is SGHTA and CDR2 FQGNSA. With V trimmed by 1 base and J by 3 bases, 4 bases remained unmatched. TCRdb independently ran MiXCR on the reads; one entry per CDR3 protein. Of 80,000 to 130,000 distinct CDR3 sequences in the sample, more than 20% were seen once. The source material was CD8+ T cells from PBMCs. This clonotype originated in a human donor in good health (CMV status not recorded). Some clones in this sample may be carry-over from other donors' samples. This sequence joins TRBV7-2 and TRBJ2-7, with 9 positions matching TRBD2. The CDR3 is CASSLGLAVVYEQYF. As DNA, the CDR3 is TGTGCCAGCAGCTTAGGACTAGCGGTTGTCTACGAGCAGTACTTC.